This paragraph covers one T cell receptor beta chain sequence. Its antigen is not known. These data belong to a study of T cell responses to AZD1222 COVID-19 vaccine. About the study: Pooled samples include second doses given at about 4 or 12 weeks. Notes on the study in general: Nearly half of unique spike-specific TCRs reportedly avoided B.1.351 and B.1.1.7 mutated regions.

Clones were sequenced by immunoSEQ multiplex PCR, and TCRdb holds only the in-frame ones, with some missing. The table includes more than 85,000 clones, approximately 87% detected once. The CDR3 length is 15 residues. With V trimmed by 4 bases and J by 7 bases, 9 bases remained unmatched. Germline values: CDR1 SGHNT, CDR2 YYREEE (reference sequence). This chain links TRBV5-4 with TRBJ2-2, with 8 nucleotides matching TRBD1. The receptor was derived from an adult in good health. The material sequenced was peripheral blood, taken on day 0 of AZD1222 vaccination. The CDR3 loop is CASSTPPGGRGELFF. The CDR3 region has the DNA TGTGCCAGCAGCACCCCCCCAGGGGGCCGCGGGGAGCTGTTTTTT.